This T cell receptor beta chain appears in the sequencing data of a study of cytomegalovirus exposure and HLA in healthy donors. Broader study findings: One later analysis, an examination of the 100 to 150 validation repertoires, found that first-cohort TCR clusters tended to co-occur in them. As was reported, the classifier diagnosed cytomegalovirus status with high specificity and sensitivity.

Data came from immunoSEQ multiplex PCR; TCRdb stores just in-frame clones and leaves some out. The sample consists of approximately 220,000 clones, about 90% of them appearing once. Separation from the approximately 690-subject first cohort characterized the roughly 130-subject validation cohort, to which the donors belonged. With respect to this clone: Its antigen is still unknown.

This CDR3 region has 16 residues. Germline V gene sequence: CDR1 MNHEY, CDR2 SVGAGI. Trimming pared 4 bases from V and 0 bases from J, leaving 15 bases between. The sample was PBMCs. The source of this sequence is a woman younger than 30 in good health and CMV-seronegative. The chain is built from TRBV6-5 and TRBJ1-2; possible D gene TRBD1, 5 bases. The CDR3 DNA follows: TGTGCCAGCAGTTCGAAAGGGGAATTATCTAACTATGGCTACACCTTC. This codes for CASSSKGELSNYGYTF.